These 10 T cell receptor beta chains originate from one sample sequenced in a study of cytomegalovirus exposure and HLA in healthy donors (dated by TCRdb to about 2017). Libraries came from the immunoSEQ multiplex PCR assay. For the multiplex PCR, a mixture combining 60 forward primers for TCR Vbeta segments and 13 reverse primers for TCR Jbeta segments was used. The table was pulled from immuneACCESS by TCRdb, which kept in-frame rearrangements only. Such tables lose some clones; where checked, under half of the loss comes from unresolved V genes, and the rest has no known cause. The sample yields roughly 220,000 clones; approximately 78% were counted once. The ten most abundant clones make up 2.5% to 3.5% of the sample. What was sequenced was PBMCs. The receptors come from a man aged 30-40 years in good health and CMV-seronegative.

This clone occurred a few times. The rearrangement uses TRBV5-6 and TRBJ1-5, with 9 bases that match TRBD1. This CDR3 is built from 14 residues. The germline gives CDR1 SGHDT, CDR2 YYEEEE. Germline trimming cut 5 bases from V and 6 bases from J; bases unmatched to any gene: 6. CDR3 amino acids: CASSWTGDTQPQHF. DNA of the CDR3: TGTGCCAGCAGTTGGACAGGGGATACTCAGCCCCAGCATTTT.

J is TRBJ1-2 and V is TRBV28; 7 bases match TRBD1. The CDR3 is made up of 14 amino acids. The V segment lost 5 bases and the J segment 4 bases; nucleotides outside the gene matches: 7. From germline, CDR1 is MDHEN and CDR2 SYDVKM. The CDR3 coding sequence is TGTGCCAGCAGTCCCCAGGGGGGTATCTATGGCTACACCTTC. Translating gives CASSPQGGIYGYTF.

The chain recombines TRBV25-1 with TRBJ1-1; D is possibly TRBD1 (5 bases). The CDR3 contains 15 residues. The V gene lost 1 base and the J gene lost 3 bases, with 12 bases spanning the gap. The germline V gene encodes CDR1 MGHDK and CDR2 SYGVNS. CDR3 coding DNA: TGTGCCAGCAGTGAATGGGAAATAGGGGACACTGAAGCTTTCTTT. It yields the protein CASSEWEIGDTEAFF.

Notes on this clone: Germline is not matched at one junction end, which may reflect a read error. CDR3 bases: TGTTCCAGCAGCTTATTAATGGGCGCGGGGAATGAAAAACTGTTTTTT. Protein sequence: CSSSLLMGAGNEKLFF. The rearrangement uses TRBV7-9 and TRBJ1-4; D uncertain. Germline V gives CDR1 SEHNR, CDR2 FQNEAQ (reference sequence). This CDR3 contains 16 residues.

Written as DNA, the CDR3 is TGTGCCAGCAGCCGCGACGGACAGAAGAACACTGAAGCTTTCTTT. Amino acid sequence: CASSRDGQKNTEAFF. The rearrangement uses TRBV5-5 and TRBJ1-1, with D possibly matching TRBD1 (6 bases). Germline CDR1 SGHKS, CDR2 YYEKEE (reference sequence). V shed 4 bases and J shed 1 base, with 14 bases lying between them. This CDR3 contains 15 residues.

The chain joins TRBV5-8 to TRBJ2-7, with TRBD1 as a possible D gene (5 bases). The germline CDR1 and CDR2 sequences are SGHTS and YDEGEE. Trimming stripped 5 bases from V and 3 bases from J, with 18 bases between. The CDR3 consists of 15 residues. The CDR3 DNA follows: TGTGCCAGCAGGATAGGGGCCCTTTTAAACTACGAGCAGTACTTC. Translation: CASRIGALLNYEQYF.

This clone occurred once. V usage is TRBV2 and J usage is TRBJ2-2, with D perhaps matching TRBD2 (6 bases). CDR1 is SNHLY and CDR2 is FYNNEI in the germline V gene. Trimming pared 5 bases from V and 2 bases from J, leaving 9 bases between. The CDR3 consists of 14 residues. The CDR3 is CASSLGLNTGELFF. CDR3 sequence (DNA): TGTGCCAGCAGTCTAGGACTAAACACCGGGGAGCTGTTTTTT.

The chain employs TRBV5-1 and TRBJ2-3; maybe TRBD2 (6 bases). Trimming removed 5 bases at V and 1 base at J, with 14 bases between. Germline lookup yields CDR1 SGHRS and CDR2 YFSETQ. The CDR3 loop spans 15 amino acids. The CDR3, as DNA: TGCGCCAGCAGGAAGGGAGGAGCTGGCACAGATACGCAGTATTTT. Amino acid sequence: CASRKGGAGTDTQYF.

In this sample, this clone turned up once. An end of the junction differs from the germline gene, which may be a read error. This chain links TRBV7-9 with TRBJ1-5; TRBD1 might be the D (5 bases). CDR3 size: 14 residues. Germline V gene sequence: CDR1 SEHNR, CDR2 FQNEAQ (reference sequence). The CDR3 protein is CSSSPDSDNQPQHF. CDR3 nucleotides: TGTTCCAGCAGTCCCGACAGCGACAATCAGCCCCAGCATTTT.

This chain uses TRBV29-1 with TRBJ2-3, with D tentatively TRBD2 (6 bases). The CDR3 contains 15 residues. CDR1 SQVTM and CDR2 ANQGSEA come from the germline V gene. V was shortened by 7 bases and J by 2 bases, with 19 bases between the two germline ends. CDR3 residues: CSASGLESLTDTQYF. The CDR3 DNA sequence: TGCAGCGCCTCGGGACTTGAGAGCCTCACAGATACGCAGTATTTT.